These T cell receptor beta chains were read from a single sample in a study of blood T cell repertoires in COVID-19. Here immunoSEQ multiplex PCR was the method, and the copy in TCRdb shows in-frame clones only, minus some. The table records roughly 290,000 clones, 89% of them present only once. The material sequenced was peripheral blood. These receptors all come from a woman aged 55-69 years with acute or convalescent COVID-19. Both conserved end residues are part of each CDR3. Fields, in order: J gene, V gene, clone size, D gene, CDR3 protein, CDR3 DNA. D genes are given only for firm matches. A row's size may be missing; if present it is once, few, many or a size class.

TRBJ2-7,TRBV24-1,-,TRBD1,CATFPPGGYEQYF,TGTGCCACCTTTCCCCCAGGGGGATACGAGCAGTACTTC
TRBJ2-1,TRBV11-3,-,TRBD2,CASSLGLAGEGYNEQFF,TGTGCCAGCAGCTTGGGACTAGCGGGAGAAGGCTACAATGAGCAGTTCTTC
TRBJ1-2,TRBV7-3,-,TRBD1,CASSPQGSYGYTF,TGTGCCAGCAGCCCACAGGGGAGCTATGGCTACACCTTC
TRBJ2-7,TRBV5-1,-,-,CASRYLGGIEQYF,TGCGCCAGCCGTTACCTTGGAGGGATCGAGCAGTACTTC
TRBJ1-6,TRBV14,-,-,CASSPGGDSPLHF,TGTGCCAGCAGCCCCGGGGGGGATTCACCCCTCCACTTT
TRBJ1-5,TRBV19,-,-,CASRTTLYSNQPQHF,TGTGCCAGTAGGACGACTCTTTATAGCAATCAGCCCCAGCATTTT
TRBJ2-1,TRBV30,-,TRBD1,CAWSVRQGAMNEQFF,TGTGCCTGGAGTGTTCGACAGGGGGCTATGAATGAGCAGTTCTTC
TRBJ2-7,TRBV15,-,TRBD1,CATSRTGGQTIYEQYF,TGTGCCACCAGCAGAACAGGGGGCCAAACGATCTACGAGCAGTACTTC
TRBJ2-7,TRBV5-1,-,TRBD1,CASSLEGDSVADQYF,TGCGCCAGCAGCTTGGAAGGGGACAGCGTCGCGGATCAGTACTTC
TRBJ2-7,TRBV30,-,-,CAWSGQATYEQYF,TGTGCCTGGAGTGGTCAGGCCACCTACGAGCAGTACTTC
TRBJ1-4,TRBV6-6,-,TRBD1,CASSSKGQGAGEKLFF,TGTGCCAGCAGTTCTAAGGGACAGGGGGCAGGTGAAAAACTGTTTTTT
TRBJ2-7,TRBV13,-,-,CASSPPAGYEQYF,TGTGCCAGCAGCCCTCCCGCGGGCTACGAGCAGTACTTC
TRBJ1-3,TRBV4-2,-,-,CASSQEGRISGNTIYF,TGTGCCAGCAGCCAAGAAGGCAGGATCTCTGGAAACACCATATATTTT
TRBJ1-1,TRBV7-2,-,-,CASSLQLMAEAFF,TGTGCCAGCAGCTTGCAGTTGATGGCTGAAGCTTTCTTT
TRBJ2-1,TRBV10-3,-,TRBD2,CAITGLAGPLDEQFF,TGTGCCATCACGGGACTAGCGGGCCCGCTCGACGAGCAGTTCTTC
TRBJ1-1,TRBV2,-,-,CASPGGPNTEAFF,TGTGCCAGTCCGGGGGGACCGAACACTGAAGCTTTCTTT
TRBJ2-3,TRBV9,-,TRBD2,CASSVTSGGQTDTQYF,TGTGCCAGCAGCGTCACTAGCGGGGGCCAAACAGATACGCAGTATTTT
TRBJ1-4,TRBV5-5,once,TRBD1,CASSSYPGQGLSNEKLFF,TGTGCCAGCAGCTCCTATCCGGGACAGGGATTGAGTAATGAAAAACTGTTTTTT
TRBJ1-2,TRBV19,-,TRBD1,CASSGTGVGGYTF,TGTGCCAGTAGTGGGACAGGGGTAGGAGGCTACACCTTC
TRBJ1-1,TRBV29-1,-,-,CSVDRGGNTEAFF,TGCAGCGTTGACCGGGGAGGGAACACTGAAGCTTTCTTT
TRBJ2-1,TRBV18,-,-,CASSLSGWETEQFF,TGTGCCAGCTCACTCTCGGGATGGGAGACTGAGCAGTTCTTC
TRBJ1-2,TRBV2,-,-,CASSDNEDSHNYGYTF,TGTGCCAGCAGTGATAATGAGGACAGCCATAACTATGGCTACACCTTC
TRBJ2-3,TRBV3-1/TRBV3-2,-,TRBD2,CASRLTSYADTQYF,TGTGCCAGCAGGCTGACTAGCTACGCAGATACGCAGTATTTT